This note documents a single T cell receptor beta chain sequence. As yet, its antigen is unknown. Sequenced by immunoSEQ multiplex PCR; TCRdb stores in-frame clones only, minus some. The table records some 2,000 clones, 65% to 80% of them present only once. The data were taken from a study of PD-1 blockade in classical Hodgkin lymphoma. Study context: It was nivolumab at 3 mg/kg, given intravenously every 2 weeks, that patients received.

All the patients suffered relapse after autologous stem cell transplantation, and brentuximab vedotin exposure differed. Thawed PBMCs underwent magnetic negative selection to obtain purified CD8+ T cells. Germline CDR1 and CDR2: LNHDA and SQIVND (reference sequence). V was pared by 1 base and J by 8 bases, with 14 bases between. This CDR3 region has 14 residues. Study-wide results and limits: CD4+ TCR diversity climbed significantly by C4D1, unlike CD8+ TCR diversity. When set against healthy donors, newly diagnosed patients were reported to show lower baseline TCR diversity. Nivolumab starters within 1 year of ASCT were excluded.

The V call is TRBV19, the J call TRBJ1-2, with D hard to call. The source of this sequence is a human donor with classical Hodgkin lymphoma. Sequences were derived from CD8+ T cells from blood, sampled at baseline. In nucleotides, the CDR3 is TGTGCCAGTAGTATAGCGACTACCCGGGTCGGCTACACCTTC. It specifies CASSIATTRVGYTF. Variable domain in full (rest from reference TRBV19 and TRBJ1-2): DGGITQSPKYLFRKEGQNVTLSCEQNLNHDAMYWYRQDPGQGLRLIYYSQIVNDFQKGDIAEGYSVSREKKESFPLTVTSAQKNPTAFYLCASSIATTRVGYTFGSGTRLTVV.